These 10 T cell receptor beta chains share one sample of origin, sequenced in a study of T-cell reconstitution after alpha-beta-depleted transplantation in children. Preparing the TCRbeta library involved the use of unique molecular identifiers. Each CDR3 protein is one row after TCRdb ran MiXCR on the PCR reads. The profile shows around 230,000 distinct CDR3 sequences, more than 15% of them singletons. The source was PBMCs, mostly from graft donor cells, collected 360 days after TCRalphabeta/CD19-depleted stem cell transplant. Receptor source: a male patient aged 2 to 10 who had a stem cell transplant for acute lymphoblastic leukemia, so the T cells may come from the graft donor.

This clonotype has only a few counts. The rearrangement links TRBV9 to TRBJ2-5; TRBD1 matches 7 bases. V shed 0 bases and J 1 base; nucleotides not matched to a gene: 3. The V gene's germline CDR1 is SGDLS and CDR2 YYNGEE. The CDR3 totals 15 residues. The CDR3 bases are TGTGCCAGCAGCGTAGGACAGGGACGCCAAGAGACCCAGTACTTC. Its translation is CASSVGQGRQETQYF.

The CDR3 protein is CASSLDGPSGANVLTF. CDR3 nucleotides: TGTGCCAGCAGCTTGGACGGGCCCTCTGGGGCCAACGTCCTGACTTTC. V gene TRBV7-9 combines with J gene TRBJ2-6; D uncertain. This CDR3 contains 16 residues. Germline values: CDR1 SEHNR, CDR2 FQNEAQ (reference sequence). Trimming stripped 3 bases from V and 0 bases from J, with 9 bases between.

This chain joins TRBV27 and TRBJ1-5; possibly TRBD1 for D (6 bases). Trimming removed 6 bases at V and 0 bases at J, with 9 bases between. Germline CDR1 MNHEY, CDR2 SMNVEV (reference sequence). The CDR3 has 14 residues. CDR3 loop: CASSRGHSNQPQHF. The CDR3 DNA follows: TGTGCCAGCAGCCGGGGACATAGCAATCAGCCCCAGCATTTT.

This clonotype occurred a few times. The genes are TRBV12-3 or TRBV12-4 and TRBJ1-6; no clear D gene. This CDR3 is built from 16 residues. V dropped 5 bases and J dropped 2 bases, with 13 bases sitting between them. Written as DNA, the CDR3 is TGTGCCAGCAGTCTATACGCCGGGACCTATAATTCACCCCTCCACTTT. It encodes CASSLYAGTYNSPLHF.

The chain is built from TRBV20-1 and TRBJ1-5; the D is unclear. The V and J ends lost 3 bases and 0 bases respectively, with 12 bases between them. The length of the CDR3 is 15 residues. CDR1 and CDR2 (germline): DFQATT, SNEGSKA (reference sequence). The CDR3 sequence: CSASQSGYSNQPQHF. The CDR3 coding sequence is TGCAGTGCTAGCCAGTCGGGTTATAGCAATCAGCCCCAGCATTTT.

This clonotype was picked up a small number of times. The rearrangement uses TRBV29-1 and TRBJ1-1; D is ambiguous. Between the trimmed V and J ends, which lost 7 bases and 4 bases, there was a span of 10 bases. The length of the CDR3 is 11 residues. Germline CDR1 reads SQVTM; CDR2 reads ANQGSEA. The chain's CDR3 is CSAVKSTEAFF. In DNA form, the CDR3 reads TGCAGCGCCGTAAAGAGCACTGAAGCTTTCTTT.

V usage is TRBV3-1 and J usage is TRBJ2-7; D remains unclear. Germline CDR1 LGHDT, CDR2 YNNKEL (reference sequence). The CDR3 totals 15 residues. The germline V and J ends were trimmed by 0 bases and 6 bases, with 15 bases remaining between them. The CDR3 DNA reads as TGTGCCAGCAGCCAAGATCGCAGCTTTTGGGCCGAGCAGTACTTC. Amino acids: CASSQDRSFWAEQYF.

This clonotype was seen ten or more times. The V and J genes are TRBV29-1 and TRBJ2-1; no reliable D call. V was shortened by 3 bases and J by 13 bases, with 7 bases between the two germline ends. There are 9 residues in the CDR3. Germline V CDR1 and CDR2: SQVTM, ANQGSEA. The CDR3 DNA follows: TGCAGCGTTGACGCCGGCCAGTTCTTC. Translation gives CSVDAGQFF.

This chain connects TRBV12-3 or TRBV12-4 to TRBJ2-7; TRBD1 matches 8 bases. CDR3 length: 13 residues. The V gene end was trimmed by 3 bases and the J gene end by 3 bases; junction bases not matched to a gene: 1. This CDR3 reads CASSFGQGYEQYF. The CDR3 DNA sequence: TGTGCCAGCAGTTTCGGACAGGGCTACGAGCAGTACTTC.

The V call is TRBV28, the J call TRBJ1-6; 7 nucleotides align to TRBD1. J was trimmed by 3 bases and V by 5 bases; bases with no gene match: 4. The CDR3 contains 15 residues. Germline V lookup: CDR1 MDHEN, CDR2 SYDVKM. The CDR3 DNA reads TGTGCCAGCAGTCCTGACAGGGTCTATAATTCACCCCTCCACTTT. Residues: CASSPDRVYNSPLHF.